Included here is one T cell receptor beta chain sequence, with context. Trimming took 3 bases from V and 4 from J, leaving 13 bases between them. The CDR3 has 16 amino acids. Germline loops: CDR1 LGHNA, CDR2 YSLEER. These data are taken from a study of Ad26.COV2.S vaccination and SARS-CoV-2 variants. The wider study: Dosing was one shot or two shots 56 days apart.

Treatment in this sample: some 20 received Ad26.COV2.S at low or high dose, single or two shots; 5 received placebo; per-sample allocation not given. Collection of samples fell on day 63 after the first vaccine or placebo injection. Assay used: immunoSEQ multiplex PCR; TCRdb lists only in-frame clones, some missing. This table has 380,000 or so clones, around 90% appearing once. The TCR comes from a person between 18 and 60 years old who received the Ad26.COV2.S COVID-19 vaccine or a placebo. Source: peripheral blood, taken in a trial of Ad26.COV2.S vaccine versus placebo. The rearrangement uses TRBV4-3 and TRBJ2-6; a possible D gene is TRBD1 (6 bases). CDR3 bases: TGCGCCAGCAGCCAGGCAACAGGGTCCGGGGCCAACGTCCTGACTTTC. Its protein is CASSQATGSGANVLTF.